This T cell receptor (beta chain) comes out of a study of tumor-infiltrating lymphocytes in primary liver carcinoma. As for the study in general: Both sexes were represented among patients, who were 30 to 69 years old. There were roughly 3.65 to 7.13 million productive TCRbeta reads per sample, a yield similar across tissue types. Study-wide results and caveats: Roughly 8-24% of top clones, and no more, occurred in all five tumor regions.

Trimming cost V 7 bases and J 6 bases, with 12 bases left between them. There are 11 residues in the CDR3. CDR1 is SQVTM, CDR2 ANQGSEA, per germline. In this sample, this clonotype turned up a few times. Its cognate antigen is unknown. The tissue used was unsorted bulk material of about 20-33 mg. RNA and DNA were co-extracted from it with the AllPrep DNA/RNA mini kit. The proportion of viable tumor cells exceeded 75% in every tumor sample. Starting material of about 450 ng total RNA yielded TCR beta cDNA via a constant-region primer. Slightly modified ARM-PCR, run as three nested multiplex PCR rounds, produced the TCR beta libraries. Two initial PCR rounds of around 10 cycles each paired TRBV1-TRBV30 forward primers with a C-beta reverse primer. TCRdb re-called the multiplex PCR reads with MiXCR, one entry per CDR3 protein. There are around 100,000 distinct CDR3 sequences in the sample; 55% to 70% occur only once, and 7.5% to 10% lies in the top ten.

This sequence joins TRBV29-1 and TRBJ1-2; perhaps TRBD1 as D (6 bases). The sequence was obtained from a woman aged 60-70 years with primary liver carcinoma and hepatitis B virus infection. The sequenced material came from liver tumor tissue from sampling region 5. The sample's subset: tumor region T5, tumor centre. CDR3 in amino acids: CSAEGVDGYTF. CDR3 coding DNA: TGCAGCGCTGAGGGGGTGGATGGCTACACCTTC.